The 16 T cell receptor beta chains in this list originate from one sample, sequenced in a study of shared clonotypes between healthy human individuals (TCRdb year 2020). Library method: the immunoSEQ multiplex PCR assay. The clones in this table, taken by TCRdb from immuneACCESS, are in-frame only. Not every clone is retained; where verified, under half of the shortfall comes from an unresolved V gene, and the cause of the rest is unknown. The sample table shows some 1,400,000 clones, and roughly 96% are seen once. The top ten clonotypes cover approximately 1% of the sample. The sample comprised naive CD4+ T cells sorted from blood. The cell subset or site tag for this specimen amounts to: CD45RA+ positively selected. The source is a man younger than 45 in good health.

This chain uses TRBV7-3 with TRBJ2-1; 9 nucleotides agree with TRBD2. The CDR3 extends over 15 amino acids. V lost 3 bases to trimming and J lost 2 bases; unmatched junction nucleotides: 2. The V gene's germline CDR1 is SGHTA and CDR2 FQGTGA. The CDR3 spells CASSFPSGTYNEQFF. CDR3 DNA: TGTGCCAGCAGCTTCCCTAGCGGGACCTACAATGAGCAGTTCTTC.

CDR3 residues: CASSYSGRIYEQYF. The CDR3 nucleotides read TGTGCCAGCAGCTATAGCGGGAGAATCTACGAGCAGTACTTC. The J gene is TRBJ2-7, the V gene TRBV11-2; 9 bases align to TRBD2. CDR1 and CDR2 (germline): SGHAT, FQNNGV. The V segment lost 4 bases and the J segment 3 bases; nucleotides outside the gene matches: 4. The CDR3 loop spans 14 amino acids.

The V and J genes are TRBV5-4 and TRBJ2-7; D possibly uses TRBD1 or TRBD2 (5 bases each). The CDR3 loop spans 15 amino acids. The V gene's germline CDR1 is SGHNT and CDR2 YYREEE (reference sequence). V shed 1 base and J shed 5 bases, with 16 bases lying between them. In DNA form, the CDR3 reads TGTGCCAGCAGCTTGCCGTGGGGGAGAATCGACGAGCAGTACTTC. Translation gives CASSLPWGRIDEQYF.

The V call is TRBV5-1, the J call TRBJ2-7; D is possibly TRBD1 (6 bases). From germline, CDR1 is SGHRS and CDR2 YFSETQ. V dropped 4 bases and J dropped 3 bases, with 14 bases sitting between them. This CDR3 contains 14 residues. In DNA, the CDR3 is TGCGCCAGCAGCGTTAAAAGGACAGACTACGAGCAGTACTTC. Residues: CASSVKRTDYEQYF. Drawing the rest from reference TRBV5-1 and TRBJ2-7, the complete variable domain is KAGVTQTPRYLIKTRGQQVTLSCSPISGHRSVSWYQQTPGQGLQFLFEYFSETQRNKGNFPGRFSGRQFSNSRSEMNVSTLELGDSALYLCASSVKRTDYEQYFGPGTRLTVT.

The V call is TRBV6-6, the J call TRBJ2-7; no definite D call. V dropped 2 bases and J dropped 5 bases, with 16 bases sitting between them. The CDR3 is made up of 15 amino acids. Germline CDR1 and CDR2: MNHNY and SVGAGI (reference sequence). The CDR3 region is CASSYIQPGGNEQYF. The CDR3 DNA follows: TGTGCCAGCAGTTACATCCAGCCAGGTGGGAACGAGCAGTACTTC.

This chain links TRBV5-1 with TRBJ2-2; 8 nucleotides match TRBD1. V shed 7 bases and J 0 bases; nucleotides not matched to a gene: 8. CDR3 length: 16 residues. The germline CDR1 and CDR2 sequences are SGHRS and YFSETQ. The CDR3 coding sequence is TGCGCCAGCTCCCGGACAGGGAAGGCGAACACCGGGGAGCTGTTTTTT. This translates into CASSRTGKANTGELFF.

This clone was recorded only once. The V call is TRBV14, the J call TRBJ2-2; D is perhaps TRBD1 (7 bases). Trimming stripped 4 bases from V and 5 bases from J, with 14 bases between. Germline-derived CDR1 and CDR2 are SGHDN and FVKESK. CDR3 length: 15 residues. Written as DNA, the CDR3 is TGTGCCAGCAGCCGCCGACAGGGACTGACCGGGGAGCTGTTTTTT. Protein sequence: CASSRRQGLTGELFF. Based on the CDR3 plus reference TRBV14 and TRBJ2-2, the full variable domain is EAGVTQFPSHSVIEKGQTVTLRCDPISGHDNLYWYRRVMGKEIKFLLHFVKESKQDESGMPNNRFLAERTGGTYSTLKVQPAELEDSGVYFCASSRRQGLTGELFFGEGSRLTVL.

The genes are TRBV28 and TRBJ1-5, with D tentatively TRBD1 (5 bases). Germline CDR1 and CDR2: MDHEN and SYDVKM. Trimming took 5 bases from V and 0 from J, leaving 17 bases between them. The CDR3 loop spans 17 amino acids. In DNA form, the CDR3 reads TGTGCCAGCAGTCCAAACAGACGGGGGTATAGCAATCAGCCCCAGCATTTT. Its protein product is CASSPNRRGYSNQPQHF.

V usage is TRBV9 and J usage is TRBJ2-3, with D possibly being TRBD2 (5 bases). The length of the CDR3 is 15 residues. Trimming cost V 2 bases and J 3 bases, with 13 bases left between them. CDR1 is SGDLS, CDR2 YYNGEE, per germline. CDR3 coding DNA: TGTGCCAGCAGCGTCGGGATTCCTATTACAGATACGCAGTATTTT. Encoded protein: CASSVGIPITDTQYF.

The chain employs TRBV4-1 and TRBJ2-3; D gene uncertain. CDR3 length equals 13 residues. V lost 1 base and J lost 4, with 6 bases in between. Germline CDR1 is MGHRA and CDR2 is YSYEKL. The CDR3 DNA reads TGCGCCAGCAGCCAAGGGTTCGCAGATACGCAGTATTTT. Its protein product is CASSQGFADTQYF.

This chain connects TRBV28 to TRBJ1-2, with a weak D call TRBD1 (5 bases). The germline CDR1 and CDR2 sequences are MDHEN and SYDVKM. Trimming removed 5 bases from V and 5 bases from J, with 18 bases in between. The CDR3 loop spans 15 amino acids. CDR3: CASSPGDRYIYGYTF. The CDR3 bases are TGTGCCAGCAGTCCTGGTGACAGATACATTTATGGCTACACCTTC.

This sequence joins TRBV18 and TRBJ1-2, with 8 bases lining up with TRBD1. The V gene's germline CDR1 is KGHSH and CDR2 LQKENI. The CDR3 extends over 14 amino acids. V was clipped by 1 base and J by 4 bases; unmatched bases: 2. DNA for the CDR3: TGTGCCAGCTCACCACAACAGGGGGTCTATGGCTACACCTTC. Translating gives CASSPQQGVYGYTF.

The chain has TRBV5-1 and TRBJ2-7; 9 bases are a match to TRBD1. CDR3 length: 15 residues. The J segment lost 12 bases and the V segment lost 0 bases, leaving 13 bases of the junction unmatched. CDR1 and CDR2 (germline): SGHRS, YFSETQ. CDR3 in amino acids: CASSLGSRTGDRRYF. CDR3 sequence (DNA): TGCGCCAGCAGCTTGGGTTCGAGGACAGGGGACCGGCGGTACTTC.

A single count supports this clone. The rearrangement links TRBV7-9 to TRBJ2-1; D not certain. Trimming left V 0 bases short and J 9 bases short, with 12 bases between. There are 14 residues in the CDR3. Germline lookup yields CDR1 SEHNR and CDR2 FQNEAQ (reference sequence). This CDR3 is CASSLARIRSEQFF. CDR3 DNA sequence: TGTGCCAGCAGCTTAGCCCGAATACGGAGTGAGCAGTTCTTC.

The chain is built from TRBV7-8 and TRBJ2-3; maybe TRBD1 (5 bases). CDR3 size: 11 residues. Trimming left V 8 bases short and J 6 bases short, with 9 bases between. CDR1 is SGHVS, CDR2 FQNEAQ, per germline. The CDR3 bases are TGTGCCAGCCCTGACAGCGATACGCAGTATTTT. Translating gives CASPDSDTQYF.

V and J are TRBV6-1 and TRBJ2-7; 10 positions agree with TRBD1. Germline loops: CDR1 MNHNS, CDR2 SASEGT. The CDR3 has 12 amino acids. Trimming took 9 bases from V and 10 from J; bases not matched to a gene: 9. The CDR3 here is CASGTGVTKQYF. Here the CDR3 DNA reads TGTGCCAGTGGGACAGGGGTCACGAAACAGTACTTC.